This entry lists 18 T cell receptor beta chains sequenced from one sample in a study of tumour-infiltrating T cells in Burkitt lymphoma. Assay used: immunoSEQ multiplex PCR; TCRdb lists only in-frame clones, some missing. The data hold some 4,300 clones, with less than 15% observed a single time. Sequencing was performed on tumor tissue. Source of these receptors: a human donor with Burkitt lymphoma.

The chain employs TRBV4-2 and TRBJ2-5; TRBD2 agrees at 7 bases. The J segment lost 0 bases and the V segment lost 5 bases, leaving 9 bases of the junction unmatched. Germline values: CDR1 LGHNA, CDR2 YNFKEQ. The CDR3 covers 16 residues. In nucleotides, the CDR3 is TGTGCCAGCAGCGGGGGGGAGCGGGCGTACCAAGAGACCCAGTACTTC. This encodes CASSGGERAYQETQYF.

This clone has only a few counts. The CDR3 protein is CAWRTGNTGELFF. CDR3 DNA sequence: TGTGCCTGGAGAACGGGTAATACCGGGGAGCTGTTTTTT. The chain carries TRBV30 and TRBJ2-2; D not resolved. Germline-derived CDR1 and CDR2 are GTSNPN and SVGIG (reference sequence). CDR3 length equals 13 residues. V shed 3 bases and J shed 5 bases, with 10 bases lying between them.

The CDR3 spells CASSVGMEDIQYF. The DNA for the CDR3 is TGTGCCAGCAGCGTAGGGATGGAGGACATTCAGTACTTC. The chain uses TRBV9 and TRBJ2-4, with D possibly being TRBD2 (5 bases). Trimming pared 0 bases from V and 8 bases from J, leaving 9 bases between. Germline CDR1 SGDLS, CDR2 YYNGEE. The CDR3 is 13 residues long.

This clone appeared a few times. The genes are TRBV28 and TRBJ2-1; D is undetermined. Germline loops: CDR1 MDHEN, CDR2 SYDVKM. V was pared by 1 base and J by 4 bases, with 8 bases between. The CDR3 has 14 residues. The CDR3 spells CASSLYTSYNEQFF. The CDR3 coding sequence is TGTGCCAGCAGTTTATATACCAGTTACAATGAGCAGTTCTTC. Variable domain in full (rest from reference TRBV28 and TRBJ2-1): DVKVTQSSRYLVKRTGEKVFLECVQDMDHENMFWYRQDPGLGLRLIYFSYDVKMKEKGDIPEGYSVSREKKERFSLILESASTNQTSMYLCASSLYTSYNEQFFGPGTRLTVL.

The CDR3 DNA is TGTGCCAGCAGTTTCAGATATGGCTACACCTTC. Its translation: CASSFRYGYTF. The V call is TRBV28, the J call TRBJ1-2; D not resolved. The CDR3 has 11 amino acids. Trimming took off 3 bases at V and 5 bases at J, with 4 bases between the two ends. The germline V gene encodes CDR1 MDHEN and CDR2 SYDVKM.

This rearrangement joins TRBV5-4 to TRBJ1-2, with 9 bases fitting TRBD1. The CDR3 runs to 15 residues. Looked up from germline, CDR1 is SGHNT and CDR2 is YYREEE (reference sequence). V shed 3 bases, J shed 7 bases, and the junction held 10 bases outside the gene matches. CDR3 in DNA: TGTGCCAGCAGCTGGGGGACAGGGACCGCAAGTGGCTACACCTTC. Its translation: CASSWGTGTASGYTF. Using reference TRBV5-4 and TRBJ1-2 for the parts outside the CDR3, the full variable domain is ETGVTQSPTHLIKTRGQQVTLRCSSQSGHNTVSWYQQALGQGPQFIFQYYREEENGRGNFPPRFSGLQFPNYSSELNVNALELDDSALYLCASSWGTGTASGYTFGSGTRLTVV.

The J gene is TRBJ1-5, the V gene TRBV19, with D possibly TRBD1 on 6 matching bases. This CDR3 contains 16 residues. With 4 bases removed from V and 8 bases from J, the gap between germline ends came to 21 bases. CDR1 and CDR2 (germline): LNHDA, SQIVND (reference sequence). CDR3 in amino acids: CASSTPGAELAEPQHF. CDR3 sequence (DNA): TGTGCCAGTAGTACACCGGGGGCAGAACTGGCGGAGCCCCAGCATTTT.

This clone was found a few times. This chain uses TRBV29-1 with TRBJ1-4; 8 nucleotides line up with TRBD1. CDR3 length: 13 residues. Germline V gene sequence: CDR1 SQVTM, CDR2 ANQGSEA. The V gene end was trimmed by 7 bases and the J gene end by 10 bases; junction bases not matched to a gene: 11. CDR3 sequence: CSASGQGSVKLFF. CDR3 coding DNA: TGCAGCGCCTCCGGACAGGGTTCGGTAAAACTGTTTTTT.

The rearrangement joins TRBV5-6 to TRBJ2-3; a weak D match, TRBD2 (5 bases). V was shortened by 1 base and J by 0 bases, with 15 bases between the two germline ends. The CDR3 sequence is 17 residues long. Germline loops: CDR1 SGHDT, CDR2 YYEEEE. In DNA form, the CDR3 reads TGTGCCAGCAGCTTGTCCTTGAGGGTAAAGAGCACAGATACGCAGTATTTT. It yields the protein CASSLSLRVKSTDTQYF. The full variable domain, its missing parts supplied by reference TRBV5-6 and TRBJ2-3, is DAGVTQSPTHLIKTRGQQVTLRCSPKSGHDTVSWYQQALGQGPQFIFQYYEEEERQRGNFPDRFSGHQFPNYSSELNVNALLLGDSALYLCASSLSLRVKSTDTQYFGPGTRLTVL.

This clone was seen more than once but under ten times. J is TRBJ2-5 and V is TRBV28; 8 nucleotides align to TRBD1. The J call may be in error: the DNA end matches TRBJ2-7 better. Germline V gives CDR1 MDHEN, CDR2 SYDVKM. The CDR3 loop spans 14 amino acids. DNA for the CDR3: TGTGCCAGCAGGCTCGGACAGGGAACCTACGAGCAGTACTTC. It translates to CASRLGQGTYEQYF.

The chain combines TRBV10-3 with TRBJ2-1; D is possibly TRBD1 or TRBD2 (5 bases each). This CDR3 has 16 amino acids. The V gene's germline CDR1 is ENHRY and CDR2 SYGVKD. The V end lost 6 bases, the J end lost 6 bases, and 21 bases lay between the germline ends. DNA of the CDR3: TGTGCCATCAGGGACGGGGCGGTACTAACCCCCAATGAGCAGTTCTTC. Protein product: CAIRDGAVLTPNEQFF.

The chain has TRBV7-2 and TRBJ2-3; TRBD2 matches at 12 bases. Losses at the gene ends were 4 bases for V and 0 bases for J; bases not matched to a gene: 5. In germline, CDR1 is SGHTA, CDR2 FQGNSA. This CDR3 spans 17 amino acids. This chain's CDR3 is CASSWDGLAGSTDTQYF. CDR3 sequence (DNA): TGTGCCAGCAGCTGGGACGGACTAGCGGGAAGCACAGATACGCAGTATTTT.

The J gene is TRBJ1-6, the V gene TRBV27, with D possibly matching TRBD1 (5 bases). Germline lookup yields CDR1 MNHEY and CDR2 SMNVEV (reference sequence). V lost 5 bases and J lost 13, with 18 bases in between. This CDR3 has 14 amino acids. CDR3 residues: CASSLRDGAWPLHF. The CDR3 nucleotides read TGTGCCAGCAGTCTACGGGACGGAGCCTGGCCCCTCCACTTT.

This clone occurred a few times. This chain connects TRBV5-1 to TRBJ1-2; D is possibly TRBD1 (5 bases). Germline V gives CDR1 SGHRS, CDR2 YFSETQ. The CDR3 is 17 amino acids. V lost 4 bases, J lost 1 base, and 20 bases lay in between. The CDR3 coding sequence is TGCGCCAGCAGCCCCGGCATCCGGGACGGTTTTAACTATGGCTACACCTTC. Translating it yields CASSPGIRDGFNYGYTF.

This clone was recorded a few times. The chain employs TRBV19 and TRBJ2-5; no firm D call. The CDR3 is 13 residues long. Germline V gene data show CDR1 as LNHDA and CDR2 as SQIVND (reference sequence). Trimming left V 10 bases short and J 2 bases short, with 14 bases between. The chain's CDR3 is CANTSRQQETQYF. CDR3 DNA: TGTGCCAATACTTCGAGGCAGCAAGAGACCCAGTACTTC.

This chain links TRBV7-2 with TRBJ2-1; tentative D call: TRBD1 (7 bases). Germline CDR1 reads SGHTA; CDR2 reads FQGNSA. V dropped 5 bases and J dropped 5 bases, with 19 bases sitting between them. This CDR3 contains 16 residues. CDR3 in amino acids: CASSDFWRGLDNEQFF. The DNA for the CDR3 is TGTGCCAGCAGCGACTTCTGGAGGGGGCTCGACAATGAGCAGTTCTTC.

The table lists this clone with a few counts. The rearrangement links TRBV11-2 to TRBJ2-7; TRBD1 matches at 8 bases. The junction had 6 bases not matched to a gene; V was cut back by 2 bases and J by 6 bases. The length of the CDR3 is 14 residues. CDR1 SGHAT and CDR2 FQNNGV come from the germline V gene. CDR3 residues: CASSLRAGGGEQYF. In DNA form, the CDR3 reads TGTGCCAGCAGCTTAAGGGCAGGGGGCGGCGAGCAGTACTTC.

This clone was seen only a few times. V gene TRBV15 combines with J gene TRBJ1-5; no definite D call. The CDR3 totals 14 residues. V lost 3 bases and J 0 bases, leaving 6 bases between the germline ends. From germline, CDR1 is LNHNV and CDR2 YYDKDF (reference sequence). CDR3 protein: CATSRTDSNQPQHF. The DNA of the CDR3 is TGTGCCACCAGCAGGACGGATAGCAATCAGCCCCAGCATTTT.